This T cell receptor beta chain was identified in a study of Ad26.COV2.S vaccination and SARS-CoV-2 variants. Study information: Intramuscularly, Ad26.COV2.S was given either once or twice, 56 days apart. Broader study findings: Placebo recipients and vaccine recipients were similar in non-spike TCR breadth. Higher spike-specific TCR breadth was found in vaccine recipients than in placebo recipients.

Specified treatment: 15 to 20 received Ad26.COV2.S at low or high dose, single or two shots; about five received placebo; per-sample allocation not given. Sampling took place 63 days after the first vaccine or placebo injection. Boston supplied an adult donor aged 18-55 years. Concerning this clone: As yet, its antigen is unknown.

Trimming cost V 4 bases and J 1 base, with 13 bases left between them. The CDR3 runs to 15 residues. The germline V gene encodes CDR1 SGHRS and CDR2 YFSETQ. Repertoires were generated with immunoSEQ multiplex PCR, while TCRdb's copy carries only in-frame clones and drops some. The sample includes approximately 480,000 clones, 70% to 90% seen only once; the top ten take about 13%. The sequencing here drew on peripheral blood, taken in a trial of Ad26.COV2.S vaccine versus placebo. This TCR was recovered from a person aged 18-65 years who received the Ad26.COV2.S COVID-19 vaccine or a placebo. V usage is TRBV5-1 and J usage is TRBJ2-3, with D possibly matching TRBD2 (5 bases). The CDR3 is CASSTERSGTDTQYF. The CDR3 nucleotides are TGCGCCAGCAGCACGGAGCGGTCTGGCACAGATACGCAGTATTTT.